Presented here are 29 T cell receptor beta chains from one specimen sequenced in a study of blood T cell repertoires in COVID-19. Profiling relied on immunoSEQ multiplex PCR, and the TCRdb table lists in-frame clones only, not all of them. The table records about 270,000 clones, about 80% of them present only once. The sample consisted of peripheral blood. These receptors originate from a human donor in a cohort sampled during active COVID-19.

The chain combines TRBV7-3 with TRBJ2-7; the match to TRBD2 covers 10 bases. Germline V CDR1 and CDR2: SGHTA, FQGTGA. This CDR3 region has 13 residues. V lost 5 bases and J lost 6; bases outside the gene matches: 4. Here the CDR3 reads CASSEGLASEQYF. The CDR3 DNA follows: TGTGCCAGCAGCGAGGGACTAGCGAGCGAGCAGTACTTC.

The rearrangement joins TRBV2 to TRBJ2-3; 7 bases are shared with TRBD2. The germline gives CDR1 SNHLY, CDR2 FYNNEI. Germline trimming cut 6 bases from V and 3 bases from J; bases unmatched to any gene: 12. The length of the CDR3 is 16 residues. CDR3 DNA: TGTGCCAGCAGCCAAGGAGCGGGACGAAGGACAGATACGCAGTATTTT. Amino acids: CASSQGAGRRTDTQYF.

CDR3 sequence (DNA): TGTGCCAGCAGTCGCCCGGGAATGAGGACTGAAGCTTTCTTT. Encoded protein: CASSRPGMRTEAFF. V is TRBV6-5 and J is TRBJ1-1; D uncertain. The CDR3 totals 14 residues. V was trimmed by 5 bases and J by 5 bases, leaving 15 bases between them. Per the germline V gene, CDR1 is MNHEY and CDR2 is SVGAGI.

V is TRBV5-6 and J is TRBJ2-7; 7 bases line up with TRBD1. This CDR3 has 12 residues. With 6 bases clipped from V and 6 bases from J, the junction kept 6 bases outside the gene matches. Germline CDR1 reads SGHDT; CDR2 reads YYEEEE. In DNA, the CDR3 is TGTGCCAGCACCCTACAGGGGTTCGAGCAGTACTTC. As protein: CASTLQGFEQYF.

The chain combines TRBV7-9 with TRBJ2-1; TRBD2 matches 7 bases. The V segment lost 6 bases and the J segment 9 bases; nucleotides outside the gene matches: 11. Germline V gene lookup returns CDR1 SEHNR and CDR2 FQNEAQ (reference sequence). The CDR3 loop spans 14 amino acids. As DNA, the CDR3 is TGTGCCAGCAGTAATAACGGACTAGTTGCTGAGCAGTTCTTC. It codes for CASSNNGLVAEQFF.

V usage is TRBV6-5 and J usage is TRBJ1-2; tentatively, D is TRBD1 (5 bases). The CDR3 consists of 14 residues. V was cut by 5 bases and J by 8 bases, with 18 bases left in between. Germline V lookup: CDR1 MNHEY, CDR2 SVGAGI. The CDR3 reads CASSLYPQGGGYTF. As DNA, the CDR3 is TGTGCCAGCAGTCTCTACCCCCAGGGCGGAGGCTACACCTTC.

The CDR3 sequence is CASSLVDPGVSPLHF. The CDR3 nucleotides are TGTGCCAGCAGCTTAGTCGACCCAGGGGTTTCACCCCTCCACTTT. The chain carries TRBV7-8 and TRBJ1-6; D perhaps matches TRBD1 (6 bases). This CDR3 has 15 residues. Germline loops: CDR1 SGHVS, CDR2 FQNEAQ. V lost 1 base and J lost 9, with 13 bases in between.

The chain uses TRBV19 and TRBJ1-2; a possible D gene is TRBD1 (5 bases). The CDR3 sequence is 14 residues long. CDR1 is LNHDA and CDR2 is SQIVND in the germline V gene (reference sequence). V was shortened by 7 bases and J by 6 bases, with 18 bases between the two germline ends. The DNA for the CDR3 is TGTGCCAGTAATCTGCGCAGGGATGTGGATGGCTACACCTTC. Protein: CASNLRRDVDGYTF.

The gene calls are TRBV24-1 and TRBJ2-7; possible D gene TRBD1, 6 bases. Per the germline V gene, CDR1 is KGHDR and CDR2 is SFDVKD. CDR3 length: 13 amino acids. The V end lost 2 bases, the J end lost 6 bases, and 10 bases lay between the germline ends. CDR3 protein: CATSDSKGVEQYF. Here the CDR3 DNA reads TGTGCCACCAGTGATTCGAAGGGGGTCGAGCAGTACTTC.

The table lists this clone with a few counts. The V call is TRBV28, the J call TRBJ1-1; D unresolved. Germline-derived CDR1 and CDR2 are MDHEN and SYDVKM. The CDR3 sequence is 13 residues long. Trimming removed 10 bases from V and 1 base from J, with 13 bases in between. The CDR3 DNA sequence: TGTGCCACCGACGGGATTACGAACACTGAAGCTTTCTTT. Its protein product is CATDGITNTEAFF. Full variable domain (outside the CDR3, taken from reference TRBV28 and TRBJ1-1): DVKVTQSSRYLVKRTGEKVFLECVQDMDHENMFWYRQDPGLGLRLIYFSYDVKMKEKGDIPEGYSVSREKKERFSLILESASTNQTSMYLCATDGITNTEAFFGQGTRLTVV.

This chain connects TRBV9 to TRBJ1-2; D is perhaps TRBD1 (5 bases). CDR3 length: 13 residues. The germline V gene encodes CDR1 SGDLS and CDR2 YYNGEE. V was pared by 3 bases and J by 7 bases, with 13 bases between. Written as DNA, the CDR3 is TGTGCCAGCAGCGACCCAGGGAAGATTGGCTACACCTTC. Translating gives CASSDPGKIGYTF.

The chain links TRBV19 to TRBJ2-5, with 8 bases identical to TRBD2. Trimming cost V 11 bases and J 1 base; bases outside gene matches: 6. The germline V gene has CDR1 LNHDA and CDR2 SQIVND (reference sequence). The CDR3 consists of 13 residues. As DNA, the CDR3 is TGTGCCTCTCGGGGGGGGATCCAAGAGACCCAGTACTTC. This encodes CASRGGIQETQYF.

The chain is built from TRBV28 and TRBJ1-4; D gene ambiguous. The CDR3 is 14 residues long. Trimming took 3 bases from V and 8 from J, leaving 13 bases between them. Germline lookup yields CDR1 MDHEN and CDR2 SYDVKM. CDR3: CASSFLRGDEKLFF. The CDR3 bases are TGTGCCAGCAGTTTTCTCCGGGGTGACGAAAAACTGTTTTTT.

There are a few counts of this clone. CDR3 coding DNA: TGTGCCAGCACCCCAGTCTCAAGTGGAAACACCATATATTTT. This codes for CASTPVSSGNTIYF. This chain uses TRBV6-5 with TRBJ1-3; D is undetermined. Germline CDR1 reads MNHEY; CDR2 reads SVGAGI. The CDR3 spans 14 residues. Trimming took 7 bases from V and 3 from J, leaving 13 bases between them.

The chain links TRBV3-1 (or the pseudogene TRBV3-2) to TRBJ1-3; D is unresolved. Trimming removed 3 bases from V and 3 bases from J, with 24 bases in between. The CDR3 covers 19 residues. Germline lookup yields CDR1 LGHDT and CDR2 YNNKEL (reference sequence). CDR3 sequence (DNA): TGTGCCAGCAGCCAGGATGCCATAAGGAGAACGCTGGTTGGAAACACCATATATTTT. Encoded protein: CASSQDAIRRTLVGNTIYF.

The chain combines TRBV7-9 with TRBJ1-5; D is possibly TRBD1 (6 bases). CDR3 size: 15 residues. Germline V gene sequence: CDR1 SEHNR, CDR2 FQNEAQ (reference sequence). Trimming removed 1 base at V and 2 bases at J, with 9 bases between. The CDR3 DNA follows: TGTGCCAGCAGCTTAGTAGGGGGAGGCAATCAGCCCCAGCATTTT. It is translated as CASSLVGGGNQPQHF.

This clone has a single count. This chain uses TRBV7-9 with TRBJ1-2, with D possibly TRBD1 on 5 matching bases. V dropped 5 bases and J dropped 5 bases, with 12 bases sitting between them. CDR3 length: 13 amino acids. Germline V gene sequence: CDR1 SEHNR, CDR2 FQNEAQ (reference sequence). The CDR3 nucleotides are TGTGCCAGCAGCACCGTAGGGGATTATGGCTACACCTTC. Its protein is CASSTVGDYGYTF.

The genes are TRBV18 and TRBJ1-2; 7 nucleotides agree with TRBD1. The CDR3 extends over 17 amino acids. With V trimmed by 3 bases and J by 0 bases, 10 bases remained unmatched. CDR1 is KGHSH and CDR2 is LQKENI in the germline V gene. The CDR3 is CASSPDRAHYSNYGYTF. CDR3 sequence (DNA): TGTGCCAGCTCACCCGACAGGGCCCATTATTCTAACTATGGCTACACCTTC.

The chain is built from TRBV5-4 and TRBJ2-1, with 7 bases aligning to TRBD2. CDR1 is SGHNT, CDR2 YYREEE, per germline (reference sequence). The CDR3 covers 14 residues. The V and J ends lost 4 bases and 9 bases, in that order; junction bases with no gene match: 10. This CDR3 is CASSATGTIGEQFF. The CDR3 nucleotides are TGTGCCAGCAGCGCGACCGGGACTATTGGTGAGCAGTTCTTC.

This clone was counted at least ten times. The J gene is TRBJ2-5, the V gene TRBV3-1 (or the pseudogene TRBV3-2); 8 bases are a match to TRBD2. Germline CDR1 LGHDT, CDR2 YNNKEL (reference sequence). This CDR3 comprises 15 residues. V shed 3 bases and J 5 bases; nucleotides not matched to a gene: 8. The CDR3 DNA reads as TGTGCCAGCAGCCATCCTCGGACTAGCTGGGAGACCCAGTACTTC. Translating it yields CASSHPRTSWETQYF.

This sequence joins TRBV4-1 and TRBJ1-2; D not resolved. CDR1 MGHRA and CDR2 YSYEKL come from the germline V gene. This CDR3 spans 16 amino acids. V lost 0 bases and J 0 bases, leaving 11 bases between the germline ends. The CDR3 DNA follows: TGCGCCAGCAGCCAAGATGTAACAGCAGCTAACTATGGCTACACCTTC. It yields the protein CASSQDVTAANYGYTF.

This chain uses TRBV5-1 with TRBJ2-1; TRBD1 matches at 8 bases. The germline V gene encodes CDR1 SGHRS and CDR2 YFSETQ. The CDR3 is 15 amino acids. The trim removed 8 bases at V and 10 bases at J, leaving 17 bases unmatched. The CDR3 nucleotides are TGCGCCAGTAGGGACGGGACAGGAGCCTTCGGGGAGCAGTTCTTC. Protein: CASRDGTGAFGEQFF.

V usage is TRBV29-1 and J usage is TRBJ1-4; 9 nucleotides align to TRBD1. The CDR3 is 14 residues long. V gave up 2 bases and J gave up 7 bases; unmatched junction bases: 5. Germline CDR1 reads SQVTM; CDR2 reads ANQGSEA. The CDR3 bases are TGCAGCGTTGAACGGTGGACAGGGGTTGAAAAACTGTTTTTT. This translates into CSVERWTGVEKLFF. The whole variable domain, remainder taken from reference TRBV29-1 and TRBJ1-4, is SAVISQKPSRDICQRGTSLTIQCQVDSQVTMMFWYRQQPGQSLTLIATANQGSEATYESGFVIDKFPISRPNLTFSTLTVSNMSPEDSSIYLCSVERWTGVEKLFFGSGTQLSVL.

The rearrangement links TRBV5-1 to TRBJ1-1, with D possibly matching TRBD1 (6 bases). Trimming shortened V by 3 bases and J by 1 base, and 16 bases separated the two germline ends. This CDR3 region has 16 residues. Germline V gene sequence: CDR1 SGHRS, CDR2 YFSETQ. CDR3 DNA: TGCGCCAGCAGCTCGATACAGGGTACGAGGAACACTGAAGCTTTCTTT. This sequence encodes CASSSIQGTRNTEAFF.

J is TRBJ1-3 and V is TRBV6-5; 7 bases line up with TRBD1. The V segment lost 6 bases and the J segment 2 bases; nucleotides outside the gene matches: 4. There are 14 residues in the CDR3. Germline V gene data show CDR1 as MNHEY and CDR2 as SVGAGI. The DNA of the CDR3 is TGTGCCAGCAGACCGGGACAGCCTGGAAACACCATATATTTT. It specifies CASRPGQPGNTIYF.

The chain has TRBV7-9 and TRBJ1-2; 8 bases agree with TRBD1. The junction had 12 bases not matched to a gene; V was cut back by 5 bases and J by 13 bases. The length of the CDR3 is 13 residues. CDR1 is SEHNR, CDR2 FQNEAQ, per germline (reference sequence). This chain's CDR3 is CASSVGTGQGSTF. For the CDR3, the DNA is TGTGCCAGCAGCGTCGGGACAGGCCAGGGGAGCACCTTC.

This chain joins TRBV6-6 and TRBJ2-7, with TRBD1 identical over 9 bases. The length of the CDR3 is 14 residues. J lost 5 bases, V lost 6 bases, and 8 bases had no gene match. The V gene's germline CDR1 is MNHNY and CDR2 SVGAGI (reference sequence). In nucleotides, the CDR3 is TGTGCCAGCAGCCACCGGGACAGGGCCCACGAGCAGTACTTC. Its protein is CASSHRDRAHEQYF.

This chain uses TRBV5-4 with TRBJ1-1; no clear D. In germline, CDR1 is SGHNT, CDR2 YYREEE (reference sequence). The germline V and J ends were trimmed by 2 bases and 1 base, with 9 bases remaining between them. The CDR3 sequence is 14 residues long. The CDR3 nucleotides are TGTGCCAGCAGCTTCAGTTCGGGGAACACTGAAGCTTTCTTT. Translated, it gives CASSFSSGNTEAFF.

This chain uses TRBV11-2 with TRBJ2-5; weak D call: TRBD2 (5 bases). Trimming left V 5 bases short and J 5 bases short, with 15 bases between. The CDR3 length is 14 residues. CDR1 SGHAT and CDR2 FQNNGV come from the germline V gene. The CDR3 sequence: CASSPEAGKETQYF. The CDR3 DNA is TGTGCCAGCAGCCCGGAGGCAGGCAAGGAGACCCAGTACTTC.